A single sample gave rise to the 5 T cell receptor beta chains below, sequenced in a study of cytomegalovirus exposure and HLA in healthy donors (dated by TCRdb to about 2017). Libraries were prepared through the immunoSEQ multiplex PCR assay. For the multiplex PCR, a mixture combining 60 forward primers for TCR Vbeta segments and 13 reverse primers for TCR Jbeta segments was used. This immuneACCESS table, as held by TCRdb, lists in-frame sequences with V and J called but not all clones. Of the missing ones, under half trace to an unresolved V gene in checked studies; the others have no known cause. The sample yields under 150,000 clones; over 60% were counted once. Over 0.9% of the sample goes to the ten largest clones. Material for sequencing was PBMCs. The receptors shown here come from a human donor in good health.

The rearrangement joins TRBV28 to TRBJ2-7; possible D gene TRBD1, 5 bases. The CDR3 loop spans 13 amino acids. The V end was cut by 3 bases, the J end by 6 bases, with 12 bases between. Germline values: CDR1 MDHEN, CDR2 SYDVKM. The CDR3 DNA reads TGTGCCAGCAGTTTGTCAGGGCTTAGCGAGCAGTACTTC. This sequence encodes CASSLSGLSEQYF.

The chain uses TRBV2 and TRBJ2-7; 9 nucleotides line up with TRBD2. Germline V CDR1 and CDR2: SNHLY, FYNNEI. CDR3 length: 13 amino acids. The trim removed 5 bases at V and 3 bases at J, leaving 2 bases unmatched. For the CDR3, the DNA is TGTGCCAGCAGTCGCGGGGGGGGCTACGAGCAGTACTTC. This sequence encodes CASSRGGGYEQYF.

The V and J genes are TRBV4-1 and TRBJ1-6, with D hard to call. Germline CDR1 is MGHRA and CDR2 is YSYEKL. V shed 6 bases and J shed 8 bases, with 11 bases lying between them. The CDR3 loop spans 13 amino acids. The CDR3 DNA is TGCGCCAGCAGGGGCCCGACCCATTCACCCCTCCACTTT. Translated: CASRGPTHSPLHF.

The J gene is TRBJ2-7, the V gene TRBV7-8; 10 bases map to TRBD1. This CDR3 has 16 residues. The V gene end was trimmed by 3 bases and the J gene end by 5 bases; junction bases not matched to a gene: 10. From germline, CDR1 is SGHVS and CDR2 FQNEAQ. In DNA form, the CDR3 reads TGTGCCAGCAGCTTTCTGGGACAGGGGTCTACGAACGAGCAGTACTTC. Translating gives CASSFLGQGSTNEQYF. The full variable domain, its missing parts supplied by reference TRBV7-8 and TRBJ2-7, is GAGVSQSPRYKVAKRGQDVALRCDPISGHVSLFWYQQALGQGPEFLTYFQNEAQLDKSGLPSDRFFAERPEGSVSTLKIQRTQQEDSAVYLCASSFLGQGSTNEQYFGPGTRLTVT.

The chain uses TRBV10-1 and TRBJ2-7, with TRBD1 matching over 9 bases. The J segment lost 4 bases and the V segment lost 2 bases, leaving 0 bases of the junction unmatched. The germline V gene has CDR1 WNHNN and CDR2 SYGVQD (reference sequence). This CDR3 spans 13 amino acids. As DNA, the CDR3 is TGCGCCAGCAGTGAGGGGACAGGGTACGAGCAGTACTTC. This sequence encodes CASSEGTGYEQYF.